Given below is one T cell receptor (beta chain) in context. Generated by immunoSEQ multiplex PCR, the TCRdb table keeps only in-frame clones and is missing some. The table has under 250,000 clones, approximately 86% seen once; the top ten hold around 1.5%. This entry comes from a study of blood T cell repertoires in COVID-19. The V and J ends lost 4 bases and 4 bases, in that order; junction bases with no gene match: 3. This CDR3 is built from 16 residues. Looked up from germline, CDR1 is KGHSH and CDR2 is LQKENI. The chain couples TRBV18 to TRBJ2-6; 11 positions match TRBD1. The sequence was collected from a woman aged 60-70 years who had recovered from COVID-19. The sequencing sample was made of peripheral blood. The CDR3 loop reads CASSRDRGSGANVLTF. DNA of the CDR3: TGTGCCAGCTCACGGGACAGGGGGAGCGGGGCCAACGTCCTGACTTTC.